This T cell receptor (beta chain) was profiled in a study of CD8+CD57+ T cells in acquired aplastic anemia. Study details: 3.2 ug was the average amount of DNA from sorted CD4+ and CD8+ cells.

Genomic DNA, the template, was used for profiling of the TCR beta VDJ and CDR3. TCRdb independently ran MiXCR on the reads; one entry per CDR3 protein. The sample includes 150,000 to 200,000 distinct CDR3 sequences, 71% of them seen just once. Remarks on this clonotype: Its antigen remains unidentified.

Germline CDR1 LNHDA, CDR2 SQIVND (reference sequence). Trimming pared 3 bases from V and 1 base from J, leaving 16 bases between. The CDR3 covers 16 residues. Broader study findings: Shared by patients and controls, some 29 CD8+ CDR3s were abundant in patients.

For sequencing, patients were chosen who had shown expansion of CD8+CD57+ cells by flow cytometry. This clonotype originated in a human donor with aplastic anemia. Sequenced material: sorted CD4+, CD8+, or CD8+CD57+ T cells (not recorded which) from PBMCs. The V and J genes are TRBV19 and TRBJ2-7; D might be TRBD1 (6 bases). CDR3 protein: CASSMGMGTISYEQYF. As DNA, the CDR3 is TGTGCCAGTAGTATGGGGATGGGGACAATTTCCTACGAGCAGTACTTC.